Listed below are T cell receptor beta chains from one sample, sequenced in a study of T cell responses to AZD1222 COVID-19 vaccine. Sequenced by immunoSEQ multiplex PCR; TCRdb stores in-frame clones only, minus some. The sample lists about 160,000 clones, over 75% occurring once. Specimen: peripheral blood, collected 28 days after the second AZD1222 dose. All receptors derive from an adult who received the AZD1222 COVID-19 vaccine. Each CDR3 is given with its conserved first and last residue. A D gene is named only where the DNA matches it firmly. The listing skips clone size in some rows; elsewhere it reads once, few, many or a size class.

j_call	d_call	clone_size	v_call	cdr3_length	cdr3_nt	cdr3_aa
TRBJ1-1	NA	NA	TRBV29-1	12	TGCAGCGTTGTGGTGGTAGGCACTGAAGCTTTCTTT	CSVVVVGTEAFF
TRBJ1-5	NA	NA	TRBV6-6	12	TGTGCCAGCAGTTCTGGCAATCAGCCCCAGCATTTT	CASSSGNQPQHF
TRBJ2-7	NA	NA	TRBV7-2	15	TGTGCCAGCAGCCCCCGACCGACAAACTCCTACGAGCAGTACTTC	CASSPRPTNSYEQYF
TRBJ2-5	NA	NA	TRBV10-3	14	TGTGCCATAAGTCCCGATCCTCCCTCAGAGACCCAGTACTTC	CAISPDPPSETQYF
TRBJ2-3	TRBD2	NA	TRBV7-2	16	TGTGCCAGCAGCGGACGCGGGCGGGGGTTCACAGATACGCAGTATTTT	CASSGRGRGFTDTQYF
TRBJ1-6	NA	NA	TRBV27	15	TGTGCCAGCAGTTTGGGCCACTCCTATAATTCACCCCTCCACTTT	CASSLGHSYNSPLHF
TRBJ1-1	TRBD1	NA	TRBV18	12	TGTGCCAGCTCCCGGACAGGGACTGAAGCTTTCTTT	CASSRTGTEAFF
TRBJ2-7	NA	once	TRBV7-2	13	TGTGCCAGCAGCCTCCAATTGTCCTACGAGCAGTACTTC	CASSLQLSYEQYF
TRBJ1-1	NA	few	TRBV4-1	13	TGCGCCAGCAGCCAAGGGGGAGAACACAAAGCTTTCTTT	CASSQGGEHKAFF
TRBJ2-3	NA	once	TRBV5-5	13	TGTGCCAGCAGTTTGGACATTACAGATACGCAGTATTTT	CASSLDITDTQYF
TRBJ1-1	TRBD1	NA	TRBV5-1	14	TGCGCCAGCAGCTTGGCGCAGGGGGCCACTGAAGCTTTCTTT	CASSLAQGATEAFF
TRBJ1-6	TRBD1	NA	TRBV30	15	TGTGCCTGGAGTAGCGCAGGACAGGACTTTTCACCCCTCCACTTT	CAWSSAGQDFSPLHF
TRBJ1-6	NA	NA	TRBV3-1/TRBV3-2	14	TGTGCCAGCACCAGGACAGTCCATAATTCACCCCTCCACTTT	CASTRTVHNSPLHF
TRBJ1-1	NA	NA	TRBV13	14	TGTGCCAGCAGCGCCTTGACAGCGAACACTGAAGCTTTCTTT	CASSALTANTEAFF
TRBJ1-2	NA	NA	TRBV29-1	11	TGCAGCGTTGTAATGGATCATGGCTACACCTTC	CSVVMDHGYTF
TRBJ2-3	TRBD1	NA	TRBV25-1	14	TGTGCCAGCAGAGACAGGGATCACACAGATACGCAGTATTTT	CASRDRDHTDTQYF
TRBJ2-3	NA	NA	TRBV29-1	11	TGCAGCGGAGCAGGGAGAGATACGCAGTATTTT	CSGAGRDTQYF
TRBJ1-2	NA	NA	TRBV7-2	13	TGTGCCAGCAGCTTAGCCGGGAACTATGGCTACACCTTC	CASSLAGNYGYTF
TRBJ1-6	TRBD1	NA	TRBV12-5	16	TGTGCTAGTGGCTCCCGGACAGGAGGCTATAATTCACCCCTCCACTTT	CASGSRTGGYNSPLHF
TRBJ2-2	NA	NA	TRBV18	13	TGTGCCAGCTCACCGGGGACTGACGGGGAGCTGTTTTTT	CASSPGTDGELFF
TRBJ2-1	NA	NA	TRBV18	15	TGTGCCAGCTCACCAGAGGGGGGGGGCCGCAATGAGCAGTTCTTC	CASSPEGGGRNEQFF
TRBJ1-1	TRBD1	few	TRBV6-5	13	TGTGCCAGCAGCCTGACAGGGGAAACTGAAGCTTTCTTT	CASSLTGETEAFF
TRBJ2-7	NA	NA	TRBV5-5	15	TGTGCCAGCAGCTTGGATTCAGGGCTCTCCTACGAGCAGTACTTC	CASSLDSGLSYEQYF
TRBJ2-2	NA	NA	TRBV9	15	TGTGCCAGCAGCGTTGACAGACTGAACACCGGGGAGCTGTTTTTT	CASSVDRLNTGELFF
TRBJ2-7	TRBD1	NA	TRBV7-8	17	TGTGCCAGCAGCCCCTTTCAGGACAGGTTGAGCTCCTACGAGCAGTACTTC	CASSPFQDRLSSYEQYF
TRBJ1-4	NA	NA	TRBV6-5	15	TGTGCCAGCGGGGCAGGGACTGCAACTAATGAAAAACTGTTTTTT	CASGAGTATNEKLFF
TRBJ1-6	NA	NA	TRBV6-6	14	TGTGCCAGCAGTTACTTTGGTGATAATTCACCCCTCCACTTT	CASSYFGDNSPLHF
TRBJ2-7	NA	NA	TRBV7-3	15	TGTGCCAGCAGCCCGGGGACGGAGTTGGCTTACGAGCAGTACTTC	CASSPGTELAYEQYF
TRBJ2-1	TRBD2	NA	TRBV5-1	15	TGCGCCAGCAGCCCTAGCGGGGGGACCACCCATGAGCAGTTCTTC	CASSPSGGTTHEQFF
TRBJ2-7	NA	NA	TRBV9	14	TGTGCCAGTTCGACACGACAGGAGGGGAGCGAGCAGTACTTC	CASSTRQEGSEQYF
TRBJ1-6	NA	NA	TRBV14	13	TGTGCCGGTGAGGGAGATTATAATTCACCCCTCCACTTT	CAGEGDYNSPLHF
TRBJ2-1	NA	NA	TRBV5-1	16	TGCGCCAGCAGCTTAGGGGTCGCGGATTCTGGGCTGGGTACGTTCTTC	CASSLGVADSGLGTFF
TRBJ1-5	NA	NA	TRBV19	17	TGTGCCAGTAGTATAGGGGCCAGACAGGTTAGCAATCAGCCCCAGCATTTT	CASSIGARQVSNQPQHF
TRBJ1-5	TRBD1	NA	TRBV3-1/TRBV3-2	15	TGTGCCAGCAGCCGCCGGCAGGGGGACAATCAGCCCCAGCATTTT	CASSRRQGDNQPQHF
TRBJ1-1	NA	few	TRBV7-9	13	TGTGCCAGCAGCTTAGCGCTGAACACTGAAGCTTTCTTT	CASSLALNTEAFF